These 12 T cell receptor beta chains came from one sample sequenced in a study of T cells in Graves' hyperthyroidism and ophthalmopathy. TCR beta CDR3 regions were amplified from RNA. RT-PCR in the first round (using the HTBI primer set) targeted the TCR CDR3. Via MiXCR, TCRdb re-called the multiplex PCR reads, giving one row per CDR3 protein. The sample lists about 640,000 distinct CDR3 sequences; roughly 20% were seen once. The sample taken for sequencing was blood. These TCRs come from a man aged 30 to 45 with Graves' ophthalmopathy.

In its sample, this clonotype was seen many times. For the CDR3, the DNA is TGCAGTGCTAGAGTCCCTAGCGAGCAGTACTTC. Amino acid sequence: CSARVPSEQYF. The chain couples TRBV20-1 to TRBJ2-7; D remains unclear. Germline V lookup: CDR1 DFQATT, CDR2 SNEGSKA (reference sequence). The CDR3 totals 11 residues. The V gene lost 1 base and the J gene lost 6 bases, with 7 bases spanning the gap.

J is TRBJ2-7 and V is TRBV5-8, with 8 bases aligning to TRBD2. Germline lookup yields CDR1 SGHTS and CDR2 YDEGEE. The CDR3 totals 15 residues. The V segment lost 0 bases and the J segment 2 bases; nucleotides outside the gene matches: 4. The CDR3 DNA is TGTGCCAGCAGCTTGGGTCCGGGACTAGCCTACGAGCAGTACTTC. Amino acids: CASSLGPGLAYEQYF. Full variable domain (missing parts from reference TRBV5-8 and TRBJ2-7): EAGVTQSPTHLIKTRGQQATLRCSPISGHTSVYWYQQALGLGLQFLLWYDEGEERNRGNFPPRFSGRQFPNYSSELNVNALELEDSALYLCASSLGPGLAYEQYFGPGTRLTVT.

The chain uses TRBV12-3 or TRBV12-4 and TRBJ1-2; D is uncertain. The CDR3 length is 14 residues. V was shortened by 6 bases and J by 4 bases, with 15 bases between the two germline ends. The DNA of the CDR3 is TGTGCCAGCAGGACCTCGGCAGGAACCTATGGCTACACCTTC. It specifies CASRTSAGTYGYTF.

This clonotype was seen a handful of times. The rearrangement uses TRBV10-3 and TRBJ1-6; D perhaps matches TRBD1 (6 bases). Trimming pared 4 bases from V and 7 bases from J, leaving 14 bases between. The CDR3 has 15 residues. In germline, CDR1 is ENHRY, CDR2 SYGVKD. In nucleotides, the CDR3 is TGTGCCATCAGTGGGAAGGACAGAGAAAATTCACCCCTCCACTTT. Translated, it gives CAISGKDRENSPLHF.

This clonotype was detected ten times or more. This rearrangement joins TRBV28 to TRBJ2-5, with 12 bases fitting TRBD2. V lost 3 bases to trimming and J lost 5 bases; unmatched junction nucleotides: 7. Germline CDR1 and CDR2: MDHEN and SYDVKM. This CDR3 spans 16 amino acids. The DNA of the CDR3 is TGTGCCAGCAGTTTCCCTAGCGGGAGGGCCGGGGAGACCCAGTACTTC. Translated: CASSFPSGRAGETQYF.

This clonotype has more than one count but fewer than ten. This rearrangement joins TRBV15 to TRBJ1-5; weak D call: TRBD1 (5 bases). Germline V lookup: CDR1 LNHNV, CDR2 YYDKDF (reference sequence). The CDR3 loop spans 13 amino acids. Trimming left V 3 bases short and J 9 bases short, with 12 bases between. In nucleotides, the CDR3 is TGTGCCACCAGCAGCGTCGGACAACGGCCCCAGCATTTT. Residues: CATSSVGQRPQHF.

This sequence joins TRBV20-1 and TRBJ2-1; 13 positions match TRBD2. Germline V lookup: CDR1 DFQATT, CDR2 SNEGSKA (reference sequence). CDR3 length: 15 amino acids. V was clipped by 6 bases and J by 4 bases; unmatched bases: 6. CDR3 residues: CSASELAGGYNEQFF. The CDR3 nucleotides are TGCAGTGCCAGCGAACTAGCGGGAGGGTACAATGAGCAGTTCTTC.

This clonotype was counted many times. This rearrangement joins TRBV5-1 to TRBJ1-2; TRBD1 matches at 7 bases. This CDR3 spans 14 amino acids. Germline trimming cut 0 bases from V and 4 bases from J; bases unmatched to any gene: 3. Germline V lookup: CDR1 SGHRS, CDR2 YFSETQ. The CDR3 is CASSLAPGGYGYTF. DNA of the CDR3: TGCGCCAGCAGCTTGGCCCCAGGGGGCTATGGCTACACCTTC.

This clonotype has only a few counts. The chain is built from TRBV7-3 and TRBJ2-5; 15 positions match TRBD2. Trimming removed 9 bases from V and 5 bases from J; junction bases left unmatched: 1. This CDR3 region has 13 residues. CDR1 is SGHTA and CDR2 is FQGTGA in the germline V gene. The DNA of the CDR3 is TGTGCCAGGGGACTAGCGGGAGGTGAGACCCAGTACTTC. Translated: CARGLAGGETQYF.

The V call is TRBV6-9, the J call TRBJ2-3, with D uncertain. V gave up 3 bases and J gave up 5 bases, with 12 bases separating them. The germline V gene has CDR1 MNHGY and CDR2 SVAAGI. The CDR3 runs to 14 residues. The CDR3 spells CASSYLRLEDTQYF. Here the CDR3 DNA reads TGTGCCAGCAGTTACCTGAGGTTGGAAGATACGCAGTATTTT.

This clonotype occurred a few times. The chain has TRBV9 and TRBJ1-2, with 9 positions matching TRBD1. From germline, CDR1 is SGDLS and CDR2 YYNGEE. CDR3 length equals 15 residues. Germline trimming cut 4 bases from V and 3 bases from J; bases unmatched to any gene: 7. The CDR3, as DNA: TGTGCCAGCAGCCCACCGGGACAGGGACACTATGGCTACACCTTC. It specifies CASSPPGQGHYGYTF.

The V call is TRBV24-1, the J call TRBJ2-3; tentative D call: TRBD2 (6 bases). CDR1 is KGHDR and CDR2 is SFDVKD in the germline V gene. The CDR3 runs to 16 residues. V dropped 0 bases and J dropped 0 bases, with 9 bases sitting between them. The CDR3 DNA is TGTGCCACCAGTGATTTGGACAGCGGGAGCACAGATACGCAGTATTTT. Amino acid sequence: CATSDLDSGSTDTQYF.